A selection of T cell receptor beta chains follows, all from one sample in a study of blood T cells in healthy people across ages. In TCRdb, the 5' RACE reads were re-called with MiXCR into one record per CDR3 protein. Among about 1.7 million distinct CDR3 sequences, roughly 30% were seen once, and the ten largest hold around 7.7%. The sequenced sample was blood. The receptor source for this set is a woman in her twenties or thirties in good health. The CDR3 runs from the conserved cysteine through the conserved F or W. A D gene is named only where the DNA matches it firmly. Rows may omit the clone size; those that give it use once, few, many or a size class.

size	V	J	D	CDR3	DNA
many	TRBV20-1	TRBJ1-2	-	CSARRGNYGYTF	TGCAGTGCGAGGAGGGGTAACTATGGCTACACCTTC
-	TRBV5-1	TRBJ2-1	TRBD2	CASSLSSGGHEQFF	TGCGCCAGCAGCTTGTCTAGCGGGGGGCATGAGCAGTTCTTC
few	TRBV5-5	TRBJ2-2	-	CASSLSGPTGELFF	TGTGCCAGCAGCTTGTCTGGGCCCACCGGGGAGCTGTTTTTT
many	TRBV5-1	TRBJ2-7	TRBD1	CASTLGTGGDEQYF	TGCGCCAGCACCCTAGGGACAGGGGGCGACGAGCAGTACTTC
many	TRBV7-2	TRBJ2-7	-	CASSLHSWPRIPLEQYF	TGTGCCAGCAGCTTACATTCGTGGCCTAGGATTCCCCTCGAGCAGTACTTC
many	TRBV2	TRBJ2-5	-	CASAGGTETQYF	TGTGCCAGCGCTGGGGGAACGGAGACCCAGTACTTC
-	TRBV5-1	TRBJ1-2	-	CANSLEVSGGGYTF	TGCGCCAACAGCTTGGAAGTGTCGGGGGGTGGCTACACCTTC
-	TRBV2	TRBJ2-2	-	CASSDPGLRTGELFF	TGTGCCAGCAGTGATCCAGGGTTACGCACCGGGGAGCTGTTTTTT
few	TRBV20-1	TRBJ1-2	-	CSAHWGGMGYTF	TGCAGTGCTCACTGGGGAGGGATGGGCTACACCTTC
many	TRBV12-3/TRBV12-4	TRBJ2-7	-	CASSLGGVGSYEQYF	TGTGCCAGCAGTTTGGGGGGCGTAGGTTCCTACGAGCAGTACTTC
-	TRBV12-3/TRBV12-4	TRBJ2-1	TRBD2	CASSLPALGRGGGTSYNEQFF	TGTGCCAGCAGTTTACCGGCCCTAGGTCGCGGGGGGGGTACCTCCTACAATGAGCAGTTCTTC
-	TRBV10-3	TRBJ2-3	-	CAIDRDTRTDTQYF	TGTGCCATCGATAGGGACACCCGCACAGATACGCAGTATTTT
-	TRBV3-1	TRBJ1-2	-	CASSQVGREGYTF	TGTGCCAGCAGCCAAGTCGGTCGTGAGGGCTACACCTTC